This T cell receptor (beta chain) appears in the sequencing data of a study of regulatory T cells. Study-wide results and limits: Hydrophobic residues at CDR3 positions 6 and 7 were enriched in conventional CD4+ T cells of CD3G-deficient patients.

With regard to this clone: Its antigen is undetermined.

Germline CDR1 reads MNHNS; CDR2 reads SASEGT. The CDR3 covers 14 residues. Trimming shortened V by 1 base and J by 2 bases, and 8 bases separated the two germline ends. The primer mix had 52 TRBV and 13 TRBJ primers. Clones were sequenced by immunoSEQ multiplex PCR, and TCRdb holds only the in-frame ones, with some missing. The sample has 25,000 to 30,000 clones, about nine tenths seen once. The chain employs TRBV6-1 and TRBJ1-2, with a tentative D call TRBD1 (5 bases). This sequence originates from a person under 35 with CD3G deficiency. Sample: conventional CD4+ T cells sorted from blood. The CDR3 DNA is TGTGCCAGCAGTGAAGGCCCAGGGAACTATGGCTACACCTTC. Translating it yields CASSEGPGNYGYTF.